This entry lists 8 T cell receptor beta chains sequenced from one sample in a study of cytomegalovirus exposure and HLA in healthy donors. The PCR used 60 Vbeta and 13 Jbeta primers. Sequenced by immunoSEQ multiplex PCR; TCRdb stores in-frame clones only, minus some. The table lists around 150,000 clones, more than 70% of them singletons. Input material: PBMCs. The receptors were gathered from a man between 50 and 59 years old in good health and CMV-seronegative.

V and J are TRBV19 and TRBJ2-1; 8 bases map to TRBD1. CDR3 length equals 13 residues. V was pared by 5 bases and J by 7 bases, with 4 bases of the junction left unmatched. The germline V gene has CDR1 LNHDA and CDR2 SQIVND (reference sequence). The DNA for the CDR3 is TGTGCCAGTAGTTACCGGGACAGGAATGAGCAGTTCTTC. Translation: CASSYRDRNEQFF.

The chain has TRBV9 and TRBJ1-2, with 9 bases matching TRBD1. V shed 3 bases and J 6 bases; nucleotides not matched to a gene: 9. The CDR3 is 15 residues long. Looked up from germline, CDR1 is SGDLS and CDR2 is YYNGEE. CDR3 in amino acids: CASSGTSTGGDGYTF. The CDR3 DNA follows: TGTGCCAGCAGCGGAACCTCTACAGGGGGCGATGGCTACACCTTC. Looking up the rest from reference TRBV9 and TRBJ1-2 gives the full variable domain: DSGVTQTPKHLITATGQRVTLRCSPRSGDLSVYWYQQSLDQGLQFLIQYYNGEERAKGNILERFSAQQFPDLHSELNLSSLELGDSALYFCASSGTSTGGDGYTFGSGTRLTVV.

The chain links TRBV9 to TRBJ2-1; D remains unclear. This CDR3 contains 9 residues. Germline CDR1 and CDR2: SGDLS and YYNGEE. Between the trimmed V and J ends, which lost 4 bases and 10 bases, there was a span of 3 bases. Here the CDR3 reads CASSPEQFF. CDR3 DNA: TGTGCCAGCAGCCCAGAGCAGTTCTTC.

The rearrangement joins TRBV7-9 to TRBJ2-1; 10 bases align to TRBD2. In germline, CDR1 is SEHNR, CDR2 FQNEAQ (reference sequence). The V segment lost 4 bases and the J segment 5 bases; nucleotides outside the gene matches: 8. The CDR3 is 16 amino acids. Here the CDR3 DNA reads TGTGCCAGCAGCTCGCTTAGCGGGGGGACCCACAATGAGCAGTTCTTC. Translating it yields CASSSLSGGTHNEQFF.

The V gene is TRBV30, the J gene TRBJ2-5; TRBD1 matches at 8 bases. The CDR3 is made up of 14 amino acids. After removal of 5 bases from V and 5 bases from J, the junction contained 10 bases not matched to a gene. CDR1 GTSNPN and CDR2 SVGIG come from the germline V gene (reference sequence). Here the CDR3 reads CAWENQGAWETQYF. CDR3 DNA sequence: TGTGCCTGGGAAAATCAGGGGGCCTGGGAGACCCAGTACTTC. The full variable domain, completed using reference TRBV30 and TRBJ2-5, is SQTIHQWPATLVQPVGSPLSLECTVEGTSNPNLYWYRQAAGRGLQLLFYSVGIGQISSEVPQNLSASRPQDRQFILSSKKLLLSDSGFYLCAWENQGAWETQYFGPGTRLLVL.

The chain joins TRBV30 to TRBJ2-1, with 11 positions matching TRBD2. Looked up from germline, CDR1 is GTSNPN and CDR2 is SVGIG (reference sequence). With V trimmed by 3 bases and J by 4 bases, 5 bases remained unmatched. The CDR3 is made up of 15 amino acids. The DNA for the CDR3 is TGTGCCTGGAGCGCCGGGACTAGCGGTTACAATGAGCAGTTCTTC. This translates into CAWSAGTSGYNEQFF.

V usage is TRBV5-4 and J usage is TRBJ1-3; 10 positions agree with TRBD1. Trimming removed 5 bases from V and 7 bases from J; junction bases left unmatched: 3. The germline gives CDR1 SGHNT, CDR2 YYREEE (reference sequence). The CDR3 totals 13 residues. As DNA, the CDR3 is TGTGCCAGCAGACAGGACAGGGGGAACACCATATATTTT. Its translation is CASRQDRGNTIYF.

This chain connects TRBV29-1 to TRBJ1-1; TRBD1 might be the D (5 bases). The CDR3 has 13 residues. CDR1 SQVTM and CDR2 ANQGSEA come from the germline V gene. The ends were cut back, 3 bases at V and 2 bases at J, with 10 bases in the middle. CDR3 sequence reads: CSVESRTNTEAFF. As DNA, the CDR3 is TGCAGCGTTGAGAGTAGGACAAACACTGAAGCTTTCTTT.